Each of the 19 T cell receptor beta chains below was sequenced from the same sample in a study of cytomegalovirus exposure and HLA in healthy donors. The protocol was immunoSEQ multiplex PCR, while the TCRdb copy is restricted to in-frame clones and leaves out a portion. Among about 200,000 clones listed, roughly 80% were seen once. The material sequenced was PBMCs. Receptor source: a woman aged 18-29 years in good health and CMV-seronegative.

The V gene is TRBV5-1, the J gene TRBJ1-1; no definite D call. V was trimmed by 2 bases and J by 3 bases, leaving 8 bases between them. The CDR3 loop spans 13 amino acids. Germline lookup yields CDR1 SGHRS and CDR2 YFSETQ. The CDR3 bases are TGCGCCAGCAGCTTTGTGGAGGACACTGAAGCTTTCTTT. Translation gives CASSFVEDTEAFF.

The V gene is TRBV9, the J gene TRBJ1-2; D might be TRBD1 (6 bases). The CDR3 is 14 residues long. Trimming took 0 bases from V and 4 from J, leaving 10 bases between them. CDR1 is SGDLS, CDR2 YYNGEE, per germline. The CDR3 spells CASSVEGDLYGYTF. In nucleotides, the CDR3 is TGTGCCAGCAGCGTAGAGGGGGATCTCTATGGCTACACCTTC.

This clone was detected once. The chain recombines TRBV5-1 with TRBJ2-3; D is possibly TRBD1 (5 bases). The CDR3 runs 13 residues. Germline V gene lookup returns CDR1 SGHRS and CDR2 YFSETQ. The V gene lost 3 bases and the J gene lost 3 bases, with 8 bases spanning the gap. CDR3 sequence reads: CASSSTGTDTQYF. For the CDR3, the DNA is TGCGCCAGCAGCTCCACAGGAACAGATACGCAGTATTTT.

This chain connects TRBV28 to TRBJ1-5, with 7 bases aligning to TRBD1. V shed 6 bases, J shed 2 bases, and the junction held 4 bases outside the gene matches. Germline V gives CDR1 MDHEN, CDR2 SYDVKM. The CDR3 spans 14 residues. The CDR3 sequence: CASSSTGGNQPQHF. The CDR3, as DNA: TGTGCCAGCAGCTCCACAGGGGGCAATCAGCCCCAGCATTTT. The whole variable domain, remainder taken from reference TRBV28 and TRBJ1-5, is DVKVTQSSRYLVKRTGEKVFLECVQDMDHENMFWYRQDPGLGLRLIYFSYDVKMKEKGDIPEGYSVSREKKERFSLILESASTNQTSMYLCASSSTGGNQPQHFGDGTRLSIL.

CDR3 amino acids: CASSSDRDGNEQYF. The DNA of the CDR3 is TGTGCCAGCAGTTCGGACAGGGACGGTAACGAGCAGTACTTC. The chain links TRBV7-7 to TRBJ2-7, with 8 bases fitting TRBD1. V lost 6 bases, J lost 5 bases, and 9 bases stayed unmatched. This CDR3 contains 14 residues. Germline V gives CDR1 SSHAT, CDR2 FNYEAQ (reference sequence).

This chain uses TRBV30 with TRBJ2-2, with 7 bases identical to TRBD1. This CDR3 has 15 amino acids. V shed 3 bases, J shed 0 bases, and the junction held 4 bases outside the gene matches. Germline V gives CDR1 GTSNPN, CDR2 SVGIG (reference sequence). The CDR3, as DNA: TGTGCCTGGAGGACCGGGACAGCGAACACCGGGGAGCTGTTTTTT. Encoded protein: CAWRTGTANTGELFF. Filled out from reference TRBV30 and TRBJ2-2, the complete variable domain reads SQTIHQWPATLVQPVGSPLSLECTVEGTSNPNLYWYRQAAGRGLQLLFYSVGIGQISSEVPQNLSASRPQDRQFILSSKKLLLSDSGFYLCAWRTGTANTGELFFGEGSRLTVL.

The chain carries TRBV7-3 and TRBJ2-2; tentatively, D is TRBD2 (6 bases). V was cut by 3 bases and J by 6 bases, with 8 bases left in between. The CDR3 extends over 13 amino acids. The germline V gene encodes CDR1 SGHTA and CDR2 FQGTGA. The CDR3 nucleotides read TGTGCCAGCAGCTTGGCGGGATCCGGGGAGCTGTTTTTT. This translates into CASSLAGSGELFF.

The genes are TRBV5-1 and TRBJ2-1; maybe TRBD2 (7 bases). Germline V gives CDR1 SGHRS, CDR2 YFSETQ. The CDR3 is made up of 16 amino acids. V was pared by 4 bases and J by 4 bases, with 18 bases between. The CDR3 coding sequence is TGCGCCAGCAGCCTGCTCGTGGGGGGGCATTACAATGAGCAGTTCTTC. Translating gives CASSLLVGGHYNEQFF.

The chain carries TRBV5-5 and TRBJ2-3; perhaps D is TRBD1 or TRBD2 (5 bases each). Germline V gene lookup returns CDR1 SGHKS and CDR2 YYEKEE (reference sequence). Between the trimmed V and J ends, which lost 3 bases and 1 base, there was a span of 12 bases. This CDR3 contains 15 residues. The CDR3 here is CASSSQVGGTDTQYF. CDR3 DNA sequence: TGTGCCAGCAGCTCTCAGGTGGGGGGCACAGATACGCAGTATTTT.

The chain uses TRBV28 and TRBJ1-1; D is uncertain. V lost 6 bases and J 5 bases, leaving 10 bases between the germline ends. The germline V gene encodes CDR1 MDHEN and CDR2 SYDVKM. The CDR3 is made up of 12 amino acids. This chain's CDR3 is CASSPDWTEAFF. CDR3 bases: TGTGCCAGCAGCCCTGATTGGACTGAAGCTTTCTTT.

The V gene is TRBV30, the J gene TRBJ1-6; D not resolved. The germline CDR1 and CDR2 sequences are GTSNPN and SVGIG (reference sequence). Trimming stripped 0 bases from V and 5 bases from J, with 8 bases between. This CDR3 region has 14 residues. The CDR3 here is CAWSVARNNSPLHF. In DNA, the CDR3 is TGTGCCTGGAGTGTAGCTAGGAATAATTCACCCCTCCACTTT.

The chain is built from TRBV5-1 and TRBJ1-1, with a weak D call TRBD1 (5 bases). Germline-derived CDR1 and CDR2 are SGHRS and YFSETQ. The V end was cut by 3 bases, the J end by 1 base, with 16 bases between. This CDR3 comprises 16 residues. This CDR3 is CASSWGRGGKNTEAFF. CDR3 nucleotide sequence: TGCGCCAGCAGCTGGGGACGGGGAGGGAAGAACACTGAAGCTTTCTTT.

The CDR3 here is CASSLVVQGNGYTF. Written as DNA, the CDR3 is TGTGCCAGCAGCTTAGTAGTACAGGGGAATGGCTACACCTTC. The chain carries TRBV11-2 and TRBJ1-2; TRBD1 aligns across 7 bases. The ends lost 1 base at V and 6 bases at J; junction bases unmatched: 5. CDR3 length: 14 amino acids. CDR1 and CDR2 from the germline V gene are SGHAT and FQNNGV.

The V and J genes are TRBV6-5 and TRBJ2-1; TRBD2 is a possible D gene (6 bases). Trimming removed 7 bases from V and 7 bases from J, with 14 bases in between. Germline loops: CDR1 MNHEY, CDR2 SVGAGI. The CDR3 runs to 13 residues. The CDR3 DNA sequence: TGTGCCAGCACCCGGGGGTTTCTTAATGAGCAGTTCTTC. This gives the protein CASTRGFLNEQFF.

CDR3 sequence reads: CASSLGASLGISSYNEQFF. The DNA of the CDR3 is TGTGCCAGCAGCCTCGGGGCTAGCTTGGGGATAAGCTCCTACAATGAGCAGTTCTTC. J is TRBJ2-1 and V is TRBV9; either TRBD1 or TRBD2 may fit D (5 bases each). V dropped 4 bases and J dropped 0 bases, with 23 bases sitting between them. The length of the CDR3 is 19 residues. Per the germline V gene, CDR1 is SGDLS and CDR2 is YYNGEE.

The chain employs TRBV5-6 and TRBJ2-3; 7 nucleotides agree with TRBD2. CDR3 size: 16 residues. Germline V lookup: CDR1 SGHDT, CDR2 YYEEEE. Germline trimming cut 3 bases from V and 0 bases from J; bases unmatched to any gene: 7. The CDR3 DNA is TGTGCCAGCAGCTCGACAAGCGGGGCTAGCACAGATACGCAGTATTTT. Protein: CASSSTSGASTDTQYF.

The chain combines TRBV6-5 with TRBJ2-1; D is ambiguous. There are 11 residues in the CDR3. The germline gives CDR1 MNHEY, CDR2 SVGAGI. V gave up 2 bases and J gave up 10 bases, with 6 bases separating them. This CDR3 reads CASSYGGEQFF. The CDR3 region has the DNA TGTGCCAGCAGTTACGGTGGGGAGCAGTTCTTC.

The chain has TRBV27 and TRBJ1-2; tentative D call: TRBD1 (5 bases). Trimming took 2 bases from V and 2 from J, leaving 9 bases between them. CDR1 is MNHEY and CDR2 is SMNVEV in the germline V gene (reference sequence). The CDR3 sequence is 14 residues long. In nucleotides, the CDR3 is TGTGCCAGCAGTTTAATTGGGGGAAACTATGGCTACACCTTC. Translated, it gives CASSLIGGNYGYTF.

CDR3 sequence: CAWGSGGAFNEQFF. The CDR3 coding sequence is TGTGCCTGGGGTTCTGGGGGGGCCTTCAATGAGCAGTTCTTC. The chain is built from TRBV30 and TRBJ2-1; maybe TRBD2 (7 bases). The CDR3 loop spans 14 amino acids. V gave up 5 bases and J gave up 6 bases, with 17 bases separating them. From germline, CDR1 is GTSNPN and CDR2 SVGIG (reference sequence).